One TCR beta chain is described in this entry. This entry comes from a study of shared clonotypes between healthy human individuals. CD45RO-negative, CCR7-positively selected cells formed the naive CD8 fraction, excluding terminally differentiated effector memory CD45RA+ cells. Sequencing used immunoSEQ multiplex PCR; TCRdb keeps in-frame clones, though not all of them. The profile shows about 820,000 clones, around 93% of them singletons. This CDR3 contains 17 residues. Trimming took 3 bases from V and 0 from J, leaving 15 bases between them. Germline V gene sequence: CDR1 KGHSH, CDR2 LQKENI. The sequence was collected from a man aged 25 to 40 in good health. The chain joins TRBV18 to TRBJ1-3; unclear D gene. The sequencing input was naive CD8+ T cells sorted from blood. The DNA of the CDR3 is TGTGCCAGCTCACCCACAATTACAGAAAGCTCTGGAAACACCATATATTTT. Translated, it gives CASSPTITESSGNTIYF.